A single sample gave rise to the 2 T cell receptor beta chains below, sequenced in a study of T cell responses to AZD1222 COVID-19 vaccine. Method: immunoSEQ multiplex PCR; TCRdb's copy keeps in-frame clones and lacks some. The profile shows more than 100,000 clones, roughly 87% of them singletons. The sequencing here drew on peripheral blood, taken on day 0 of AZD1222 vaccination. These TCRs come from an adult in good health.

The V call is TRBV7-9, the J call TRBJ2-3; D is unresolved. Trimming shortened V by 1 base and J by 4 bases, and 6 bases separated the two germline ends. Germline V gives CDR1 SEHNR, CDR2 FQNEAQ (reference sequence). CDR3 length: 13 amino acids. This CDR3 reads CASSLGGSDTQYF. DNA for the CDR3: TGTGCCAGCAGCTTAGGGGGATCAGATACGCAGTATTTT.

The chain carries TRBV19 and TRBJ1-5; D remains unclear. The CDR3 consists of 15 residues. Per the germline V gene, CDR1 is LNHDA and CDR2 is SQIVND (reference sequence). With 4 bases removed from V and 0 bases from J, the gap between germline ends came to 10 bases. Written as DNA, the CDR3 is TGTGCCAGTAGTAGGGCAGTACATAGCAATCAGCCCCAGCATTTT. This gives the protein CASSRAVHSNQPQHF.